These 32 T cell receptor beta chains share one sample of origin, sequenced in a study of response to subunit inactivated influenza vaccine. TCRdb reprocessed the RT-PCR reads with MiXCR, giving one entry per CDR3 protein. The sample lists about 620,000 distinct CDR3 sequences; about 10% were seen once. These same records also appear under a second study, on T cells expressing NK-cell markers. That paper states: Synthesis of TCR beta cDNA relied on 5'RACE template switching carrying UMIs.

Sequencing used PBMCs from blood, obtained on the day of vaccination. These receptor sequences come from a man between 45 and 60 years old who received an inactivated influenza vaccine.

This clonotype appeared a few times. As DNA, the CDR3 is TGCGCCAGCAGCCAATCCTCGAGCGGGGGGGTAAACGAGCAGTACTTC. Its protein product is CASSQSSSGGVNEQYF. V and J are TRBV4-3 and TRBJ2-7; 10 nucleotides agree with TRBD2. V shed 2 bases and J 5 bases; nucleotides not matched to a gene: 9. From germline, CDR1 is LGHNA and CDR2 YSLEER. This CDR3 region has 16 residues.

This clonotype was seen once. The CDR3 bases are TGCAGTGCTAGAGGCTCGACAGGGACCTACAATGAGCAGTTCTTC. This gives the protein CSARGSTGTYNEQFF. This chain uses TRBV20-1 with TRBJ2-1, with 7 bases matching TRBD1. This CDR3 comprises 15 residues. Germline V gene data show CDR1 as DFQATT and CDR2 as SNEGSKA (reference sequence). V was clipped by 1 base and J by 2 bases; unmatched bases: 5.

This clonotype appeared many times. J is TRBJ1-1 and V is TRBV12-3 or TRBV12-4, with a tentative D call TRBD1 (5 bases). This CDR3 has 17 amino acids. Trimming left V 5 bases short and J 1 base short, with 20 bases between. CDR3 in DNA: TGTGCCAGCAGTCGAATGACAAGGGGCCTCCGGAACACTGAAGCTTTCTTT. This codes for CASSRMTRGLRNTEAFF.

The chain links TRBV6-2 or TRBV6-3 to TRBJ2-2; D not certain. CDR1 MNHEY and CDR2 SVGEGT come from the germline V gene. V dropped 7 bases and J dropped 6 bases, with 15 bases sitting between them. The CDR3 contains 14 residues. CDR3 residues: CASKPIPRAGELFF. Here the CDR3 DNA reads TGTGCCAGCAAACCTATCCCCCGGGCCGGGGAGCTGTTTTTT.

There are many counts of this clonotype. The chain links TRBV7-9 to TRBJ2-1, with TRBD2 as a possible D gene (6 bases). V lost 7 bases and J lost 1, with 14 bases in between. This CDR3 is 15 amino acids long. Germline values: CDR1 SEHNR, CDR2 FQNEAQ (reference sequence). DNA of the CDR3: TGTGCCAGCATCCGACGGGAGACGTCCTACAATGAGCAGTTCTTC. As protein: CASIRRETSYNEQFF.

The chain is built from TRBV6-1 and TRBJ2-5, with D tentatively TRBD1 (5 bases). From germline, CDR1 is MNHNS and CDR2 SASEGT. The CDR3 has 13 residues. V was cut by 4 bases and J by 5 bases, with 11 bases left in between. Written as DNA, the CDR3 is TGTGCCAGCAGTGTCAGGGCCCTGGAGACCCAGTACTTC. Amino acid sequence: CASSVRALETQYF.

In its sample, this clonotype was seen many times. The CDR3 DNA sequence: TGCAGCGGTGGGGAAGGGACTGAAGCTTTCTTT. Translation gives CSGGEGTEAFF. The chain carries TRBV29-1 and TRBJ1-1; D is ambiguous. Trimming cost V 7 bases and J 5 bases, with 11 bases left between them. Germline V gene sequence: CDR1 SQVTM, CDR2 ANQGSEA. This CDR3 has 11 amino acids.

In this sample, this clonotype turned up many times. The rearrangement joins TRBV5-1 to TRBJ2-1; tentative D call: TRBD2 (5 bases). V was cut by 3 bases and J by 3 bases, with 13 bases left in between. From germline, CDR1 is SGHRS and CDR2 YFSETQ. The CDR3 sequence is 15 residues long. The CDR3, as DNA: TGCGCCAGCAGCTCCGAGGGAGTTGGCTACAATGAGCAGTTCTTC. Translation gives CASSSEGVGYNEQFF.

V gene TRBV28 combines with J gene TRBJ2-5; 7 bases match TRBD2. The CDR3 is made up of 21 amino acids. CDR1 and CDR2 (germline): MDHEN, SYDVKM. The junction had 27 bases not matched to a gene; V was cut back by 5 bases and J by 3 bases. The CDR3 loop is CASSGGPNGRLYSERKETQYF. The DNA for the CDR3 is TGTGCCAGCAGTGGCGGTCCTAACGGGAGGCTCTACTCAGAACGAAAAGAGACCCAGTACTTC. Complete variable domain (other parts from reference TRBV28 and TRBJ2-5): DVKVTQSSRYLVKRTGEKVFLECVQDMDHENMFWYRQDPGLGLRLIYFSYDVKMKEKGDIPEGYSVSREKKERFSLILESASTNQTSMYLCASSGGPNGRLYSERKETQYFGPGTRLLVL.

The sample holds a few counts of this clonotype. CDR3 nucleotide sequence: TGTGCCAGCAGCTTTGAACAGGGGGCCTACAATGAGCAGTTCTTC. Translation gives CASSFEQGAYNEQFF. The chain carries TRBV7-2 and TRBJ2-1, with 8 bases that match TRBD1. Trimming took 3 bases from V and 2 from J; bases not matched to a gene: 3. This CDR3 comprises 15 residues. Germline CDR1 is SGHTA and CDR2 is FQGNSA.

The chain has TRBV15 and TRBJ2-7, with D perhaps TRBD2 (5 bases). This CDR3 comprises 14 residues. In germline, CDR1 is LNHNV, CDR2 YYDKDF (reference sequence). Trimming left V 3 bases short and J 2 bases short, with 11 bases between. CDR3 loop: CATSREPGTYEQYF. The CDR3 DNA is TGTGCCACCAGCAGGGAACCGGGAACCTACGAGCAGTACTTC.

This clonotype has a count of ten or more. The rearrangement uses TRBV7-2 and TRBJ2-5, with a tentative D call TRBD2 (6 bases). The V gene lost 1 base and the J gene lost 5 bases, with 8 bases spanning the gap. Germline CDR1 SGHTA, CDR2 FQGNSA. The length of the CDR3 is 13 residues. CDR3 bases: TGTGCCAGCAGCTTAGTTGGGGGGGAGACCCAGTACTTC. This gives the protein CASSLVGGETQYF.

The chain couples TRBV7-2 to TRBJ2-5; 8 positions agree with TRBD2. CDR3 length equals 13 residues. Losses at the gene ends were 8 bases for V and 5 bases for J; bases not matched to a gene: 7. Germline lookup yields CDR1 SGHTA and CDR2 FQGNSA. CDR3 sequence: CASSGGAVETQYF. In DNA, the CDR3 is TGTGCCAGCTCCGGGGGGGCAGTGGAGACCCAGTACTTC. Full variable domain (outside the CDR3, taken from reference TRBV7-2 and TRBJ2-5): GAGVSQSPSNKVTEKGKDVELRCDPISGHTALYWYRQSLGQGLEFLIYFQGNSAPDKSGLPSDRFSAERTGGSVSTLTIQRTQQEDSAVYLCASSGGAVETQYFGPGTRLLVL.

This clonotype was recorded a few times. The rearrangement links TRBV12-3 or TRBV12-4 to TRBJ2-3; 12 bases fit TRBD2. The CDR3 length is 18 residues. Trimming cost V 6 bases and J 0 bases; bases outside gene matches: 10. CDR3 amino acids: CASSLLAGGSASTDTQYF. Written as DNA, the CDR3 is TGTGCCAGCAGCCTACTAGCGGGAGGTTCCGCTAGCACAGATACGCAGTATTTT.

This chain joins TRBV6-2 or TRBV6-3 and TRBJ2-1; D remains ambiguous. V lost 0 bases to trimming and J lost 9 bases, with 24 bases between them. The CDR3 runs 18 residues. Germline loops: CDR1 MNHEY, CDR2 SVGEGT. The CDR3 here is CASSYSIRGVDPPGEQFF. DNA for the CDR3: TGTGCCAGCAGTTACTCGATTCGAGGTGTCGACCCCCCGGGTGAGCAGTTCTTC.

A few counts support this clonotype. This chain links TRBV28 with TRBJ1-2; D is undetermined. V gave up 7 bases and J gave up 8 bases, with 14 bases separating them. CDR1 and CDR2 (germline): MDHEN, SYDVKM. This CDR3 is 12 amino acids long. This CDR3 is CASKTGNWGYTF. The CDR3 nucleotides are TGTGCCAGCAAAACCGGGAATTGGGGCTACACCTTC.

V gene TRBV2 combines with J gene TRBJ2-5, with TRBD2 identical over 14 bases. Germline assignment: CDR1 SNHLY and CDR2 FYNNEI. J gave up 2 bases and V 6 bases, and 5 bases lay outside the gene matches. This CDR3 has 16 residues. CDR3 amino acids: CASRGLAGVGQETQYF. CDR3 nucleotide sequence: TGTGCCAGCAGGGGACTAGCGGGAGTCGGGCAAGAGACCCAGTACTTC.

The chain recombines TRBV6-5 with TRBJ1-5; no firm D call. Between the trimmed V and J ends, which lost 2 bases and 6 bases, there was a span of 14 bases. CDR3 length equals 15 residues. Germline assignment: CDR1 MNHEY and CDR2 SVGAGI. CDR3 bases: TGTGCCAGCAGTTACAGCGTGACTGCGGGTCAGCCCCAGCATTTT. This encodes CASSYSVTAGQPQHF.

The chain carries TRBV6-1 and TRBJ1-1, with D possibly being TRBD1 (6 bases). V dropped 1 base and J dropped 6 bases, with 12 bases sitting between them. Germline assignment: CDR1 MNHNS and CDR2 SASEGT. The CDR3 spans 14 residues. The CDR3 DNA reads as TGTGCCAGCAGTGAAGGGGGGCGCTTCGCTGAAGCTTTCTTT. It encodes CASSEGGRFAEAFF.

In this sample, this clonotype turned up a few times. This chain connects TRBV12-3 or TRBV12-4 to TRBJ2-7; D remains ambiguous. V was shortened by 2 bases and J by 1 base, with 3 bases between the two germline ends. This CDR3 is 12 amino acids long. The CDR3 nucleotides are TGTGCCAGCAGTTTATATTCCTACGAGCAGTACTTC. Translated, it gives CASSLYSYEQYF.

This clonotype was counted a few times. The rearrangement links TRBV9 to TRBJ2-5; D might be TRBD1 or TRBD2, each matching 6 bases. The CDR3 is 15 amino acids. The V end lost 0 bases, the J end lost 1 base, and 10 bases lay between the germline ends. Germline V gives CDR1 SGDLS, CDR2 YYNGEE. This chain's CDR3 is CASSVDRGLQETQYF. The CDR3 region has the DNA TGTGCCAGCAGCGTAGATCGGGGGCTCCAAGAGACCCAGTACTTC.

This clonotype has a handful of counts. The gene calls are TRBV12-3 or TRBV12-4 and TRBJ1-1; TRBD1 might be the D (5 bases). Trimming took off 5 bases at V and 6 bases at J, with 13 bases between the two ends. The CDR3 runs 13 residues. CDR3 residues: CASSPGTGSEAFF. CDR3 nucleotides: TGTGCCAGCAGTCCCGGGACGGGCTCTGAAGCTTTCTTT.

This clonotype was picked up a small number of times. The chain is built from TRBV5-4 and TRBJ2-3; D perhaps matches TRBD1 (6 bases). Germline V CDR1 and CDR2: SGHNT, YYREEE (reference sequence). There are 16 residues in the CDR3. Trimming stripped 0 bases from V and 4 bases from J, with 15 bases between. CDR3 DNA sequence: TGTGCCAGCAGCTTGGAGGGGGTAAGGGGTCCAGATACGCAGTATTTT. Its protein is CASSLEGVRGPDTQYF.

The table lists this clonotype with a few counts. The chain uses TRBV6-2 or TRBV6-3 and TRBJ2-1; TRBD1 agrees at 7 bases. V trimming: 6 bases; J trimming: 5 bases; junction bases outside the gene matches: 13. From germline, CDR1 is MNHEY and CDR2 SVGEGT. The CDR3 length is 16 residues. The CDR3 bases are TGTGCCAGCAGGAGAAAGACAGGGAAAAGGGACAATGAGCAGTTCTTC. Residues: CASRRKTGKRDNEQFF.

This clonotype was seen a handful of times. V gene TRBV5-1 combines with J gene TRBJ2-1; D is undetermined. CDR1 SGHRS and CDR2 YFSETQ come from the germline V gene. V was shortened by 1 base and J by 5 bases, with 7 bases between the two germline ends. The length of the CDR3 is 13 residues. The CDR3 nucleotides are TGCGCCAGCAGCTTGCTGGCCAACAATGAGCAGTTCTTC. Its translation: CASSLLANNEQFF.

The chain uses TRBV11-3 and TRBJ2-3; a weak D match, TRBD2 (5 bases). Trimming shortened V by 3 bases and J by 0 bases, and 10 bases separated the two germline ends. This CDR3 spans 15 amino acids. CDR1 is SGHNT and CDR2 is YENEEA in the germline V gene. The CDR3 DNA is TGTGCCAGCAGCTTCACTAGATCTAGCACAGATACGCAGTATTTT. Translation: CASSFTRSSTDTQYF. Complete variable domain (other parts from reference TRBV11-3 and TRBJ2-3): EAGVVQSPRYKIIEKKQPVAFWCNPISGHNTLYWYLQNLGQGPELLIRYENEEAVDDSQLPKDRFSAERLKGVDSTLKIQPAELGDSAVYLCASSFTRSSTDTQYFGPGTRLTVL.

This clonotype appeared a few times. V usage is TRBV4-1 and J usage is TRBJ2-3; D assignment may be TRBD1 or TRBD2 (5 bases each). Germline CDR1 MGHRA, CDR2 YSYEKL. Trimming pared 4 bases from V and 6 bases from J, leaving 17 bases between. The CDR3 is made up of 15 amino acids. The CDR3 sequence: CASSLNWLGEDTQYF. CDR3 bases: TGCGCCAGCAGCCTAAACTGGTTGGGGGAGGATACGCAGTATTTT.

This clonotype was seen a few times. V gene TRBV10-3 combines with J gene TRBJ1-5; D may be TRBD1 (5 bases). Germline V gene lookup returns CDR1 ENHRY and CDR2 SYGVKD. The V end lost 3 bases, the J end lost 3 bases, and 15 bases lay between the germline ends. The CDR3 covers 16 residues. The CDR3 loop is CAISDSGGMANQPQHF. The CDR3 DNA reads as TGTGCCATCAGTGATTCGGGGGGTATGGCCAATCAGCCCCAGCATTTT.

This sequence joins TRBV7-2 and TRBJ2-2; D tentatively reads TRBD1 or TRBD2 (5 bases each). The CDR3 is 16 residues long. From germline, CDR1 is SGHTA and CDR2 FQGNSA. Deletions cut 3 bases from V and 7 bases from J, with 18 bases between. The CDR3 sequence is CASSFRPGAPLGELFF. The CDR3 DNA is TGTGCCAGCAGCTTCCGCCCCGGGGCCCCCCTCGGGGAGCTGTTTTTT.

The sample holds a few counts of this clonotype. This chain links TRBV5-1 with TRBJ2-1; D unclear. V shed 8 bases and J shed 8 bases, with 17 bases lying between them. CDR1 and CDR2 from the germline V gene are SGHRS and YFSETQ. The CDR3 extends over 13 amino acids. CDR3 sequence (DNA): TGCGCCAGTAGTTATGGTGGTGCAGATGAGCAGTTCTTC. It translates to CASSYGGADEQFF. Using reference TRBV5-1 and TRBJ2-1 for the parts outside the CDR3, the full variable domain is KAGVTQTPRYLIKTRGQQVTLSCSPISGHRSVSWYQQTPGQGLQFLFEYFSETQRNKGNFPGRFSGRQFSNSRSEMNVSTLELGDSALYLCASSYGGADEQFFGPGTRLTVL.

This clonotype has just a few counts. The rearrangement uses TRBV5-1 and TRBJ2-3; 8 positions agree with TRBD1. V lost 4 bases and J lost 2; bases outside the gene matches: 9. This CDR3 has 16 amino acids. The germline V gene encodes CDR1 SGHRS and CDR2 YFSETQ. CDR3 in DNA: TGCGCCAGCAGCCCCCCTCCGGGACAGGACACAGATACGCAGTATTTT. Translation gives CASSPPPGQDTDTQYF.

This chain links TRBV20-1 with TRBJ2-4, with 11 bases fitting TRBD2. This CDR3 comprises 14 residues. Germline V gives CDR1 DFQATT, CDR2 SNEGSKA (reference sequence). The junction had 2 bases not matched to a gene; V was cut back by 6 bases and J by 1 base. The CDR3 spells CSARTSGAKNIQYF. The CDR3 DNA reads TGCAGTGCACGGACTAGCGGGGCCAAAAACATTCAGTACTTC.